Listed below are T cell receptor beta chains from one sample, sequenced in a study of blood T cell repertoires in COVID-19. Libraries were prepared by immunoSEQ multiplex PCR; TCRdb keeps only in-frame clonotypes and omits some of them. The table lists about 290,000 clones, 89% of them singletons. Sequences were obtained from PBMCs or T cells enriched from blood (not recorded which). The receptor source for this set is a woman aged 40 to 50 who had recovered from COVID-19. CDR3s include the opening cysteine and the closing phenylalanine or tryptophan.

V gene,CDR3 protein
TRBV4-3,CASSPGSREIYGYTF
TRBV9,CASSPHSSYEQYF
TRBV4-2,CASSQDQGTSSIGELFF
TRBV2,CASSLPVAAGPQHF
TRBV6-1,CASSEMRAGNTIYF
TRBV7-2,CASSNSGGASRFGYTF
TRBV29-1,CSVTIGQGNTEAFF
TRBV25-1,CASSVYPGSSGNTIYF
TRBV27,CASSSEKSRNQPQHF
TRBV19,CASSGQGYGYTF
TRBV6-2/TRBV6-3,CASSYSFGQGWGYEQYF
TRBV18,CASSPRTGGDEAFF
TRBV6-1,CASSEGAGTGLMNTEAFF
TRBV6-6,CASSNTGTDYGYTF
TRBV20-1,CSASSWGQGRRYSNQPQHF
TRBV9,CASSSGQGIPGNTIYF
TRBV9,CASSLQVSSYEQYF
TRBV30,CACTRGVYNSPLHF
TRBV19,CASSRGSGGRPYNEQFF
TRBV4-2,CASSQQGITDTQYF
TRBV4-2,CASSHSSGGTTGELFF
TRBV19,CASSRVRKGGTEAFF
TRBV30,CAWSFASQETQYF
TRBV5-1,CASSLGTELGTPTGNTIYF
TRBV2,CASSDRGGGQPQHF
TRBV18,CASSGQGPTEAFF